The 8 T cell receptor beta chains reported below all come from one sample, sequenced in a study of CD8 T cells in ankylosing spondylitis. MiXCR, applied by TCRdb to the 5' RACE reads, yields one record per CDR3 protein. The data hold about 220,000 distinct CDR3 sequences, with more than 9% observed a single time. The sequenced material came from blood, either unsorted or a sorted T cell fraction (not recorded which). The receptors derive from a male donor with ankylosing spondylitis or in good health (not recorded which).

The V call is TRBV28, the J call TRBJ1-1; D may be TRBD1 (6 bases). With 7 bases removed from V and 1 base from J, the gap between germline ends came to 13 bases. CDR3 length equals 14 residues. CDR1 and CDR2 (germline): MDHEN, SYDVKM. CDR3 in DNA: TGTGCCAGCACAAACAGGGTCCCGAACACTGAAGCTTTCTTT. Protein: CASTNRVPNTEAFF.

This clonotype has ten or more counts. The V gene is TRBV5-6, the J gene TRBJ2-3; 10 bases fit TRBD1. Germline loops: CDR1 SGHDT, CDR2 YYEEEE. The CDR3 runs to 21 residues. V shed 3 bases, J shed 0 bases, and the junction held 19 bases outside the gene matches. The CDR3 sequence: CASSYLFGETGGIVSTDTQYF. In DNA form, the CDR3 reads TGTGCCAGCAGCTACCTATTCGGCGAGACAGGGGGCATTGTGAGCACAGATACGCAGTATTTT.

The V call is TRBV6-1, the J call TRBJ2-3; D call uncertain. Germline-derived CDR1 and CDR2 are MNHNS and SASEGT. The CDR3 runs to 13 residues. V was pared by 6 bases and J by 6 bases, with 13 bases between. CDR3 nucleotides: TGTGCCAGCAGGACCTCGTCTCGGGATACGCAGTATTTT. It specifies CASRTSSRDTQYF.

Only a few counts were recorded for this clonotype. V and J are TRBV20-1 and TRBJ2-5; D is uncertain. Germline CDR1 is DFQATT and CDR2 is SNEGSKA (reference sequence). This CDR3 comprises 12 residues. V was clipped by 5 bases and J by 5 bases, with 12 bases between them. The CDR3 here is CSASLRMETQYF. CDR3 DNA: TGCAGTGCTTCGCTCAGAATGGAGACCCAGTACTTC.

This clonotype has a count of ten or more. The V gene is TRBV20-1, the J gene TRBJ1-5; 9 bases align to TRBD1. Germline V gene data show CDR1 as DFQATT and CDR2 as SNEGSKA (reference sequence). This CDR3 is 15 amino acids long. V lost 5 bases to trimming and J lost 4 bases; unmatched junction nucleotides: 9. CDR3 amino acids: CSAYPGTGRNQPQHF. The CDR3 nucleotides read TGCAGTGCTTACCCCGGGACAGGGCGGAATCAGCCCCAGCATTTT.

This clonotype was observed at least ten times. The chain uses TRBV12-3 or TRBV12-4 and TRBJ1-1, with 7 bases that match TRBD1. V lost 2 bases to trimming and J lost 4 bases; unmatched junction nucleotides: 10. The CDR3 loop spans 16 amino acids. The DNA of the CDR3 is TGTGCCAGCAGTTTACCTCAAGGGGGCGCAGGCACTGAAGCTTTCTTT. It codes for CASSLPQGGAGTEAFF.

This chain connects TRBV5-6 to TRBJ1-5, with 7 nucleotides matching TRBD1. The germline V gene encodes CDR1 SGHDT and CDR2 YYEEEE. Trimming removed 5 bases from V and 0 bases from J; junction bases left unmatched: 8. The length of the CDR3 is 16 residues. The CDR3 DNA reads TGTGCCAGCAGTCTGTCAGGGGGTTATAGCAATCAGCCCCAGCATTTT. Amino acid sequence: CASSLSGGYSNQPQHF.

This clonotype was recorded at least ten times. This chain joins TRBV7-2 and TRBJ2-5; a weak D match, TRBD2 (5 bases). Germline-derived CDR1 and CDR2 are SGHTA and FQGNSA. V lost 2 bases to trimming and J lost 3 bases, with 7 bases between them. The CDR3 sequence is 13 residues long. CDR3 DNA: TGTGCCAGCAGCTTAATCGGGGAAGAGACCCAGTACTTC. Its translation: CASSLIGEETQYF.